Given below is one TCR beta chain in context. The sample belongs to a study of OX40 agonist ivuxolimab in advanced cancers. About the study: The study enrolled dose-escalation patients with hepatocellular carcinoma, melanoma, renal cell or head and neck cancer.

Method: immunoSEQ multiplex PCR; TCRdb's copy keeps in-frame clones and lacks some. The data hold about 24,000 clones, with under 95% observed a single time. Germline V gene lookup returns CDR1 MDHEN and CDR2 SYDVKM. This CDR3 has 12 amino acids. V trimming: 7 bases; J trimming: 14 bases; junction bases outside the gene matches: 11. This chain connects TRBV28 to TRBJ1-3; 7 nucleotides align to TRBD1. The clonotype was recovered from an adult with an advanced solid tumor such as melanoma, head and neck, liver or kidney cancer. Sequenced material: CD4+ or CD8+ T cells sorted from blood, taken in a trial of the OX40 agonist ivuxolimab. CDR3 coding DNA: TGTGCCAGCACCGGACAGGCCCAGCCGGTATATTTT. Translated, it gives CASTGQAQPVYF.